One sample yielded the 9 T cell receptor beta chains listed below, sequenced in a study of cytomegalovirus exposure and HLA in healthy donors. 60 Vbeta and 13 Jbeta primers were used in PCR. Method: immunoSEQ multiplex PCR; TCRdb's copy keeps in-frame clones and lacks some. The sample holds roughly 200,000 clones, 12% seen once. Sequenced sample: PBMCs. The receptors come from a man aged 45-65 years in good health and CMV-seropositive.

This clone was observed a handful of times. The J gene is TRBJ1-2, the V gene TRBV19, with D possibly matching TRBD1 (6 bases). Germline-derived CDR1 and CDR2 are LNHDA and SQIVND (reference sequence). V was pared by 10 bases and J by 4 bases, with 19 bases between. The CDR3 has 14 amino acids. The CDR3 DNA follows: TGTGCCACCCGAACCTCAGACAGGAGCTATGGCTACACCTTC. It codes for CATRTSDRSYGYTF.

The rearrangement links TRBV12-5 to TRBJ1-2; the D gene is possibly TRBD1 (5 bases). The length of the CDR3 is 16 residues. Germline loops: CDR1 LGHNT, CDR2 FRNRAP. Trimming removed 5 bases from V and 3 bases from J, with 19 bases in between. CDR3 sequence: CASGNRLGGRHYGYTF. Written as DNA, the CDR3 is TGTGCTAGTGGTAATCGCCTGGGGGGAAGGCACTATGGCTACACCTTC.

In its sample, this clone was seen a few times. V usage is TRBV6-1 and J usage is TRBJ2-2; perhaps TRBD1 as D (5 bases). The V and J ends lost 0 bases and 4 bases respectively, with 9 bases between them. The CDR3 length is 15 residues. Germline V gene data show CDR1 as MNHNS and CDR2 as SASEGT. CDR3 residues: CASSEALRGTGELFF. In DNA, the CDR3 is TGTGCCAGCAGTGAAGCGCTTAGGGGCACCGGGGAGCTGTTTTTT.

The V call is TRBV4-3, the J call TRBJ2-1; 14 bases fit TRBD2. This CDR3 contains 19 residues. Germline trimming cut 4 bases from V and 0 bases from J; bases unmatched to any gene: 8. The germline gives CDR1 LGHNA, CDR2 YSLEER. For the CDR3, the DNA is TGCGCCAGCAGCCGTCGACTAGCGGGGGGGCGAAGCTCCTACAATGAGCAGTTCTTC. This gives the protein CASSRRLAGGRSSYNEQFF.

The CDR3: CASSVGGQPWAEAFF. DNA for the CDR3: TGTGCCAGCAGCGTAGGGGGACAACCCTGGGCTGAAGCTTTCTTT. The chain uses TRBV9 and TRBJ1-1, with TRBD1 as a possible D gene (6 bases). The V gene lost 0 bases and the J gene lost 6 bases, with 15 bases spanning the gap. This CDR3 has 15 amino acids. The germline CDR1 and CDR2 sequences are SGDLS and YYNGEE.

The chain joins TRBV6-5 to TRBJ1-6; TRBD1 matches at 7 bases. The junction had 6 bases not matched to a gene; V was cut back by 4 bases and J by 6 bases. Germline loops: CDR1 MNHEY, CDR2 SVGAGI. This CDR3 is built from 15 residues. For the CDR3, the DNA is TGTGCCAGCAGTTCTGGGACAGAGCTTAATTCACCCCTCCACTTT. Encoded protein: CASSSGTELNSPLHF.

The CDR3: CASSLDELTEAFF. The DNA for the CDR3 is TGTGCCAGCAGTCTCGATGAACTCACTGAAGCTTTCTTT. The chain uses TRBV28 and TRBJ1-1; D gene ambiguous. Trimming took 5 bases from V and 4 from J, leaving 11 bases between them. The CDR3 covers 13 residues. Germline values: CDR1 MDHEN, CDR2 SYDVKM.

This clone was seen only a few times. The chain joins TRBV4-3 to TRBJ1-1; the D gene is possibly TRBD1 (6 bases). CDR1 LGHNA and CDR2 YSLEER come from the germline V gene. This CDR3 spans 15 amino acids. V was cut by 0 bases and J by 5 bases, with 13 bases left in between. CDR3 nucleotide sequence: TGCGCCAGCAGCCAAGACCCACAGGGAATGACTGAAGCTTTCTTT. Protein: CASSQDPQGMTEAFF.

The CDR3: CASSPRPRDTQYF. As DNA, the CDR3 is TGTGCCAGCAGCCCGCGGCCGCGAGATACGCAGTATTTT. The chain carries TRBV5-4 and TRBJ2-3; no clear D. CDR3 length equals 13 residues. V was clipped by 4 bases and J by 5 bases, with 11 bases between them. The germline CDR1 and CDR2 sequences are SGHNT and YYREEE (reference sequence).